This T cell receptor (beta chain) was profiled in a study of T cells in Graves' hyperthyroidism and ophthalmopathy. Findings of the study overall: Blood shared most expanded thyroid clonotypes above 0.001.

This CDR3 has 15 residues. V gave up 6 bases and J gave up 3 bases, with 20 bases separating them. CDR1 is DFQATT, CDR2 SNEGSKA, per germline (reference sequence). Ten or more counts support this clonotype. What it recognizes is unknown. RNA transcripts yielded amplified TCR beta CDR3 regions. RT-PCR in the first round (using the HTBI primer set) targeted the TCR CDR3. TCRdb independently ran MiXCR on the multiplex PCR reads; one entry per CDR3 protein. The sample consists of approximately 570,000 distinct CDR3 sequences, 15% to 20% of them appearing once. Diagnoses were made from clinical symptoms, serum measures (thyroxine and TRAb), thyroid ultrasound and orbital computed tomography. The PBMCs were taken from over 9.5 ml of fresh peripheral blood.

The receptor was isolated from a man aged 35 to 55 with Graves' ophthalmopathy. The sequenced material came from blood. The chain joins TRBV20-1 to TRBJ1-1; unclear D gene. The CDR3 sequence: CSASGAIGWYTEAFF. The CDR3 region has the DNA TGCAGTGCCAGTGGAGCGATAGGGTGGTACACTGAAGCTTTCTTT.